The T cell receptor (beta chain) under discussion was sequenced for a study of T cell repertoires in ileal Crohn's disease (dated by TCRdb to the late 2010s). In the study overall: Median disease duration was approximately 8.3 years, and 35% to 40% of patients were identified as active smokers at the time of surgery. Surgery was performed for a complication in all patients, with stricturing disease in about 61% and penetrating disease in roughly 40%. Postoperative therapy was given to about half of the patients, with thiopurines administered to 11 patients and anti-TNF agents administered to some 20 patients. TCR repertoire analysis was performed in a few dozen Crohn's disease patients drawn from a prospective multicentre cohort. The study ran alongside a multicentre cohort designed to identify predictors of early endoscopic recurrence after ileocolonic resection. Endoscopic postoperative recurrence was defined as a Rutgeerts score above i0. A total of roughly 150 mucosal samples from roughly 60 patients were sequenced, collected from several sites on the surgical specimen as well as at postoperative endoscopy. Beyond this particular receptor, the publication reports: Mucosal CD4 and CD8 T cells were sorted and sequenced only in a subgroup of patients, the size of which was not stated. A significantly higher proportion of clonal expansions was observed in active smokers at surgery than in non-smokers (approximately 26% vs 20%, p=0.02). Endoscopic recurrence was found to be associated with higher high-frequency clone percentages at surgery, and recurrence was observed in all patients with clonality above 26.8% (18/57). Compared with CD4 T cells, sorted CD8 T cells held more high-frequency clones, which suggests that the mucosal expansions were mostly CD8.

Of note for this clone: The clone's antigen remains unknown. Per-base qualities were not stored, and no clone one base away is much larger.

For commercial TCRB immunosequencing, five hundred nanograms of biopsy DNA were submitted for each sample. Adaptive Biotechnology amplified the CDR3 regions from genomic DNA with a two-step multiplex PCR designed to control amplification bias. In the first PCR, primers covered every V and J gene segment, and in the second PCR, barcodes and Illumina adapters were added. An Illumina instrument was used to sequence the CDR3 libraries. The authors' pipeline ran thus. Vendor-provided pipelines were combined with custom analysis of raw data in R/Bioconductor under R version 3.3.0. Clonality, which ranges from 0 to 1, was calculated as the inverse of the normalised Shannon entropy across all productive clones. High-frequency clones were defined as the repertoire share of the top 100 clones, retaining only clones passing a 95% confidence test. The Simpson index measured repertoire diversity, and the Morisita-Horn index measured overlap between samples. TCRdb mirrors the immuneACCESS table, restricted to in-frame sequences. Some clones are absent from its copies; in checked studies, under half trace to an unresolved V gene, and the reason for the others is unknown. V and J calls and clone size follow that table, whereas D and trimming were derived from the DNA. The sample table lists around 15,000 clones, around 78% of them with a count of one. The ten top clones hold around a tenth of the sample.

The germline V gene sets CDR1 to SQVTM and CDR2 to ANQGSEA. The CDR3, from cysteine to phenylalanine, totals 18 residues. Of all the DNA, just the CDR3 is kept, 54 bases in frame from base 1. After removal of 5 bases from V and 0 bases from J, the junction retains 14 bases not matched to a gene. Adults with ileal or ileocolonic Crohn's disease for whom ileocolonic resection was indicated were considered eligible. Whole ileal mucosal biopsies were kept frozen at -80 degrees C prior to DNA extraction. A TRizol-based method was used to extract genomic DNA from the frozen whole biopsies, and the DNA was quantified with a NanoDrop 2000 spectrophotometer.

The V and J segments used are TRBV29-1 and TRBJ2-2; 8 central bases correspond to TRBD1. The specimen sequenced was ileal tissue. This clonotype was obtained from an adult with Crohn's disease. In nucleotides, the sequence is TGCAGCGTTCAGGTCGACAGGGGCGTCATTTCGAACACCGGGGAGCTGTTTTTT. It translates to CSVQVDRGVISNTGELFF.